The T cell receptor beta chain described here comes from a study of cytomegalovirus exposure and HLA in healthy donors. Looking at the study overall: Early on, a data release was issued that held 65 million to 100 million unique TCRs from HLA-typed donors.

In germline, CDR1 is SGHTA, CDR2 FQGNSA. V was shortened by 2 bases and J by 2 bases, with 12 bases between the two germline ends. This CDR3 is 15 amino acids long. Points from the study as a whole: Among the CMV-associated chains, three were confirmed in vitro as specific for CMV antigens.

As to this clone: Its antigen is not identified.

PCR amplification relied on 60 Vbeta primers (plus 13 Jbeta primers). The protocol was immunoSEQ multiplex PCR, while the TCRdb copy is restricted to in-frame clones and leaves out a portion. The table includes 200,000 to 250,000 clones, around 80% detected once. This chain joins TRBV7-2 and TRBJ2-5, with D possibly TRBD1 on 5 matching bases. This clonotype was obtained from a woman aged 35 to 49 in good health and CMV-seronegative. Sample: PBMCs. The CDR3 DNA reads TGTGCCAGCAGCTTATCGCCCCGACAGCAAGAGACCCAGTACTTC. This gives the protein CASSLSPRQQETQYF.